This T cell receptor beta chain was identified during a study of OX40 agonist ivuxolimab in advanced cancers. Study-level background: Among those enrolled, mean age was around 60 years (range about 20 to 79) and 75% to 85% were male. Broader study findings: Nonresponders included some who also had low normalized T-cell clonal expansion. Relatively little clonal expansion, among the lowest observed, appeared in partial responders at 0.1-3.0 mg/kg.

Generated by immunoSEQ multiplex PCR, the TCRdb table keeps only in-frame clones and is missing some. The table includes over 45,000 clones, nearly 80% detected once. Patients were excluded for autoimmune disease history or systemic immunosuppression. Germline trimming cut 2 bases from V and 2 bases from J; bases unmatched to any gene: 4. The CDR3 loop spans 15 amino acids. Germline-derived CDR1 and CDR2 are MNHNS and SASEGT. Note on this clone: Its target is unknown.

The V call is TRBV6-1, the J call TRBJ1-1; TRBD1 agrees at 8 bases. The source was CD4+ or CD8+ T cells sorted from blood, collected in a trial of the OX40 agonist ivuxolimab. The TCR comes from an adult with an advanced solid tumor such as melanoma, head and neck, liver or kidney cancer. CDR3 residues: CASSEWQGANTEAFF. The CDR3 nucleotides read TGTGCCAGCAGTGAATGGCAGGGGGCAAACACTGAAGCTTTCTTT.